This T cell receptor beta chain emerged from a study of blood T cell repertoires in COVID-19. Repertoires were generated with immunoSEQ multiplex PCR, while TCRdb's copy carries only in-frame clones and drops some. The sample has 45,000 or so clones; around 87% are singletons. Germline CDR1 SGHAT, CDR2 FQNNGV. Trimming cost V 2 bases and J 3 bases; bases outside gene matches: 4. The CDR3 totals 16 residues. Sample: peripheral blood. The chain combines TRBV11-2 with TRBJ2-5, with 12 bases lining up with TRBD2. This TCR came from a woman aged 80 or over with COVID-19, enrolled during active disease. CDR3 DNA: TGTGCCAGCAGCTTACGGGCTAGCGGGGGGGAAGAGACCCAGTACTTC. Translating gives CASSLRASGGEETQYF.